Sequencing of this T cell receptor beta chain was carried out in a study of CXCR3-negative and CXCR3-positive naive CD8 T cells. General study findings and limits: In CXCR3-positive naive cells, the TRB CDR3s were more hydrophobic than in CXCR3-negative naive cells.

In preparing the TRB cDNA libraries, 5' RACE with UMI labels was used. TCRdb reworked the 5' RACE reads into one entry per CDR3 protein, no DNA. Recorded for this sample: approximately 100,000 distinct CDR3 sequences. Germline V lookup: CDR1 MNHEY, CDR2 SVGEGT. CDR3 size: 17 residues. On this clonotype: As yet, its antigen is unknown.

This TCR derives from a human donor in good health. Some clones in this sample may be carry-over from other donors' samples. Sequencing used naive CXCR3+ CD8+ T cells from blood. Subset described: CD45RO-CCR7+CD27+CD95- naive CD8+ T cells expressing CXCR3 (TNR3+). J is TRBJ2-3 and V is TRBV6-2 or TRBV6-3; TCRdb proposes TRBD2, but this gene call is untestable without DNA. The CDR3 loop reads CASSYRILAGESDTQYF.